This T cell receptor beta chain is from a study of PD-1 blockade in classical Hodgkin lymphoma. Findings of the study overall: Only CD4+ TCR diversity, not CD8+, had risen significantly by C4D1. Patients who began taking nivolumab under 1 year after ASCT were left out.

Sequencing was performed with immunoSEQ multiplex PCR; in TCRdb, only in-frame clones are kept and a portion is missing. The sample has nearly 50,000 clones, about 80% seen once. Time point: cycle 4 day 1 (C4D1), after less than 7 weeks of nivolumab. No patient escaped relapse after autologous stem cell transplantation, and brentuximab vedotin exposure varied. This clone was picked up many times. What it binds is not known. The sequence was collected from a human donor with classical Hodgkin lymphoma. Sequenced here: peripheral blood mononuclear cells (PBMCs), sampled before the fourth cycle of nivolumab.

DNA of the CDR3: TGTGCCAGTAGTTCTGGACAGTATGGCTACACCTTC. It is translated as CASSSGQYGYTF. The rearrangement links TRBV19 to TRBJ1-2; TRBD1 is a possible D gene (6 bases). The CDR3 spans 12 residues. V was clipped by 5 bases and J by 5 bases, with 9 bases between them. Per germline, CDR1 LNHDA and CDR2 SQIVND (reference sequence).